A selection of T cell receptor beta chains follows, all from one sample in a study of blood T cell repertoires in COVID-19. The repertoire was sequenced with immunoSEQ multiplex PCR; TCRdb's copy has only in-frame clones and lacks some. The data show about 200,000 clones, with around 83% seen just once and around 5.2% held by the top ten. Material: peripheral blood. These receptors all stem from a woman of 80 years or more with acute or convalescent COVID-19. CDR3s include the opening cysteine and the closing phenylalanine or tryptophan. The D gene is left open where the match is weak. The size of a clone is reported for some rows only, either as once, few or many, or as a class for expanded clones.

>TRBJ2-5|13|TRBV3-1/TRBV3-2|NA|few
TGTGCCAGCAGCCATCGGGGGTCAGAGACCCAGTACTTC
CASSHRGSETQYF
>TRBJ1-1|14|TRBV6-5|NA|NA
TGTGCCAGCAGTTATCATGACTTGAAGACTGAAGCTTTCTTT
CASSYHDLKTEAFF
>TRBJ1-1|12|TRBV18|NA|few
TGTGCCAGCTCACCACTAGACAGTGAAGCTTTCTTT
CASSPLDSEAFF
>TRBJ1-2|15|TRBV7-2|NA|NA
TGTGCCAGCAGCTTATCAGGGGACCGTAACTATGGCTACACCTTC
CASSLSGDRNYGYTF
>TRBJ1-2|13|TRBV28|NA|NA
TGTGCCAGCAGTTTCGCGGCAGCCTATGGCTACACCTTC
CASSFAAAYGYTF
>TRBJ2-5|13|TRBV6-5|TRBD1|NA
TGTGCCAGCCGGAAGCCAGGGGGTGAGACCCAGTACTTC
CASRKPGGETQYF
>TRBJ1-5|14|TRBV19|NA|once
TGTGCCAGTAGTATAGAACTCAGCAATCAGCCCCAGCATTTT
CASSIELSNQPQHF
>TRBJ1-1|15|TRBV6-5|NA|NA
TGTGCCAGCAGTTACTCGCTAGGGGGGGGAGCTGAAGCTTTCTTT
CASSYSLGGGAEAFF
>TRBJ2-2|12|TRBV19|NA|NA
TGTGCCAGTACCGGGGGGCCCGGGGAGCTGTTTTTT
CASTGGPGELFF
>TRBJ1-2|17|TRBV24-1|NA|NA
TGTGCCACCAGTGATGCTAGGGGCGCTAACCTAAACTATGGCTACACCTTC
CATSDARGANLNYGYTF
>TRBJ2-1|16|TRBV27|TRBD2|NA
TGTGCCAGCAGTCCCTGGACTAGCGGGAGGGTTTATGAGCAGTTCTTC
CASSPWTSGRVYEQFF
>TRBJ2-7|20|TRBV10-3|TRBD2|few
TGTGCCATCAGTCCTCCTCAGACGTCGACTAGCGGGATGTCCTCCTACGAGCAGTACTTC
CAISPPQTSTSGMSSYEQYF
>TRBJ2-7|13|TRBV12-3/TRBV12-4|NA|NA
TGTGCCAGCAGTTTCCAGGGTACCTACGAGCAGTACTTC
CASSFQGTYEQYF
>TRBJ2-5|15|TRBV18|TRBD1|NA
TGTGCCAGCTCACCCCCGGGACAGCGAGAAGAGACCCAGTACTTC
CASSPPGQREETQYF
>TRBJ1-5|15|TRBV7-2|TRBD1|few
TGTGCCAGCAGCTCCGGGACAGGCTACAATCAGCCCCAGCATTTT
CASSSGTGYNQPQHF
>TRBJ2-3|15|TRBV24-1|TRBD1|few
TGTGCCACCAGTGATCTAGGGGGCCCCGCAGATACGCAGTATTTT
CATSDLGGPADTQYF
>TRBJ1-1|13|TRBV6-5|NA|few
TGTGCCAGCAGGGGGGGAGCGAACACTGAAGCTTTCTTT
CASRGGANTEAFF
>TRBJ1-3|14|TRBV6-5|NA|NA
TGTGCCAGCAGTTACGGCGGTTCTGGAAACACCATATATTTT
CASSYGGSGNTIYF
>TRBJ1-1|14|TRBV11-2|NA|NA
TGTGCCAGCAGCTTAACCGCGGTGAACACTGAAGCTTTCTTT
CASSLTAVNTEAFF
>TRBJ2-2|14|TRBV9|TRBD2|NA
TGTGCCAGCACCGGGACTAGCGGGGCCGGGGAGCTGTTTTTT
CASTGTSGAGELFF
>TRBJ1-2|15|TRBV30|TRBD1|NA
TGTGCCTGGAGCCCAATTGGGACAGGTGGATATGGCTACACCTTC
CAWSPIGTGGYGYTF
>TRBJ1-4|14|TRBV5-1|TRBD1|NA
TGCGCCAGCAGCCGGGAGACAGGGTATGAAAAACTGTTTTTT
CASSRETGYEKLFF
>TRBJ2-3|15|TRBV5-1|NA|NA
TGCGCCAGCAGCTTGGCAGGGGCAGGGACAGATACGCAGTATTTT
CASSLAGAGTDTQYF
>TRBJ2-5|14|TRBV5-1|NA|NA
TGCGCCAGCAGCTTGGCCCCAGGTGAGGAGACCCAGTACTTC
CASSLAPGEETQYF
>TRBJ2-5|19|TRBV7-2|TRBD1|NA
TGTGCCAGCAGCTTACTAAGTGTCAGGGGGCCTTACTACCAAGAGACCCAGTACTTC
CASSLLSVRGPYYQETQYF
>TRBJ1-2|17|TRBV3-1/TRBV3-2|TRBD1|NA
TGTGCCAGCAGCCGGCCGACAGGGGGCAGATATAACTATGGCTACACCTTC
CASSRPTGGRYNYGYTF
>TRBJ2-3|19|TRBV19|TRBD2|NA
TGTGCCAGTAGTCGCAAGCGGGCTAGCGGGAGTAACCCCACAGATACGCAGTATTTT
CASSRKRASGSNPTDTQYF
>TRBJ1-3|16|TRBV10-3|TRBD1|NA
TGTGCCATCAGTGCGGGACAGCAACTCTCTGGAAACACCATATATTTT
CAISAGQQLSGNTIYF
>TRBJ1-1|12|TRBV29-1|NA|NA
TGCAGCGTTGGACAGGTGAACACTGAAGCTTTCTTT
CSVGQVNTEAFF
>TRBJ2-6|19|TRBV7-2|NA|NA
TGTGCCAGCAGCTTGGCTAGCGTCCCACCTTTCTCTGGGGCCAACGTCCTGACTTTC
CASSLASVPPFSGANVLTF
>TRBJ1-2|16|TRBV18|NA|NA
TGTGCCAGCTCACCATACGAGGAATCTTTTAACTATGGCTACACCTTC
CASSPYEESFNYGYTF
>TRBJ2-7|12|TRBV4-1|NA|NA
TGCGCCAGCAGCCCGGAGGGTTACGAGCAGTACTTC
CASSPEGYEQYF
>TRBJ2-2|15|TRBV19|TRBD2|NA
TGTGCCAGTAGGCGCACGACGACTAGCTCCGGGGAGCTGTTTTTT
CASRRTTTSSGELFF
>TRBJ2-3|16|TRBV19|NA|once
TGTGCCAGTACCACGACCTATGGACTATCCGGAGATACGCAGTATTTT
CASTTTYGLSGDTQYF
>TRBJ1-2|14|TRBV7-2|TRBD1|NA
TGTGCCAGCAGCTTTGGGCAGGGGGCAGGAGGCTACACCTTC
CASSFGQGAGGYTF
>TRBJ2-2|12|TRBV7-2|NA|many
TGTGCCAGCAGCCCTAACACCGGGGAGCTGTTTTTT
CASSPNTGELFF
>TRBJ2-5|10|TRBV20-1|NA|once
TGCAGTGCTAACTTGAAGACCCAGTACTTC
CSANLKTQYF